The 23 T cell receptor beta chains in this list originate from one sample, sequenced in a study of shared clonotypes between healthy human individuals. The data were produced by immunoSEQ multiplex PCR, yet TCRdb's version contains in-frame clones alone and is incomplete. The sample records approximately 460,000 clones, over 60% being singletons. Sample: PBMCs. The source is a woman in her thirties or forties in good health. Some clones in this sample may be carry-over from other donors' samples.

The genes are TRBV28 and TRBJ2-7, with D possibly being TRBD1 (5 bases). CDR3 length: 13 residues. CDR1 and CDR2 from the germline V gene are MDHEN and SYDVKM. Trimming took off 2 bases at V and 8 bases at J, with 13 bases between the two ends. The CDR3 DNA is TGTGCCAGCAGTTTACGTGACAGTTATAAGCAGTACTTC. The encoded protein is CASSLRDSYKQYF. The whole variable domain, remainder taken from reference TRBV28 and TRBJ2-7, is DVKVTQSSRYLVKRTGEKVFLECVQDMDHENMFWYRQDPGLGLRLIYFSYDVKMKEKGDIPEGYSVSREKKERFSLILESASTNQTSMYLCASSLRDSYKQYFGPGTRLTVT.

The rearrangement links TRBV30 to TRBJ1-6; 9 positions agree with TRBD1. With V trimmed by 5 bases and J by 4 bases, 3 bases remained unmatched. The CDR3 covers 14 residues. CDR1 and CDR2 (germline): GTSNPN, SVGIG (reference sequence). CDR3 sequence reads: CAWGDREYNSPLHF. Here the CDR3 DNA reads TGTGCCTGGGGGGACAGGGAGTATAATTCACCCCTCCACTTT.

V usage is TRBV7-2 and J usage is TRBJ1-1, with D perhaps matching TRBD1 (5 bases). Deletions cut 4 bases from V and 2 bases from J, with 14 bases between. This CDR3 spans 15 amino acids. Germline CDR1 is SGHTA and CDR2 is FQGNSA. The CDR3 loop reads CASSSQGAVNTEAFF. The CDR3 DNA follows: TGTGCCAGCAGCTCCCAAGGGGCAGTCAACACTGAAGCTTTCTTT.

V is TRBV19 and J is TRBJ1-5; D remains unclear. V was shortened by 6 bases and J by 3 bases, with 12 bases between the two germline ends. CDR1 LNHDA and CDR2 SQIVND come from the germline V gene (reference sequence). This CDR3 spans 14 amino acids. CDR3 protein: CASSTRQPNQPQHF. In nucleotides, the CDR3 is TGTGCCAGTAGCACCCGACAACCCAATCAGCCCCAGCATTTT.

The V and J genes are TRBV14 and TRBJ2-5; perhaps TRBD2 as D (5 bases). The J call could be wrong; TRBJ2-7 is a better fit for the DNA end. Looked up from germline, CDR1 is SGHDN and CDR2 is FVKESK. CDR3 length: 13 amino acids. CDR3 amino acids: CASSLFYGDEQYF. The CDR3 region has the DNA TGTGCCAGCAGCCTTTTTTACGGGGACGAGCAGTACTTC.

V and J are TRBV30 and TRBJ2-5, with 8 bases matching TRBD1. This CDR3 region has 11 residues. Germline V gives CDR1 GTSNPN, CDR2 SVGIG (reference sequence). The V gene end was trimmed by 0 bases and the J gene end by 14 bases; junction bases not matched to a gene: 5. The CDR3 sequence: CAWSVNRGVYF. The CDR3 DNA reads TGTGCCTGGAGTGTAAACAGGGGGGTTTACTTC. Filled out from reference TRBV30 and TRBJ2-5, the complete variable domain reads SQTIHQWPATLVQPVGSPLSLECTVEGTSNPNLYWYRQAAGRGLQLLFYSVGIGQISSEVPQNLSASRPQDRQFILSSKKLLLSDSGFYLCAWSVNRGVYFGPGTRLLVL.

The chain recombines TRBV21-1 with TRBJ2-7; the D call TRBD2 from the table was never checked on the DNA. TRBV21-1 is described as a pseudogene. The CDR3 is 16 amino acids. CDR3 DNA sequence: TGTGCCAGCAGCACCTACCCTAGCGGGAGAATCTACGAGCAGTACTTC. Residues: CASSTYPSGRIYEQYF.

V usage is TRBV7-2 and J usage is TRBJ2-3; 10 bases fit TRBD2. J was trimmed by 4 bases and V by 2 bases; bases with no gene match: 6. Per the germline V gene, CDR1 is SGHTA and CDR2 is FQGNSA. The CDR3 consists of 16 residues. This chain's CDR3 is CASSLWASGSSDTQYF. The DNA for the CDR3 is TGTGCCAGCAGCTTATGGGCTAGCGGGAGCTCAGATACGCAGTATTTT.

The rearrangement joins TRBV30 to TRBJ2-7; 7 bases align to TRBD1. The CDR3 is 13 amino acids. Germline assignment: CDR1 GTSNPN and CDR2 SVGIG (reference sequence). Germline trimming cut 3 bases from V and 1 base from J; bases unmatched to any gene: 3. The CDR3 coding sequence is TGTGCCTGGAGCCGGGACAGATCCTACGAGCAGTACTTC. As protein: CAWSRDRSYEQYF.

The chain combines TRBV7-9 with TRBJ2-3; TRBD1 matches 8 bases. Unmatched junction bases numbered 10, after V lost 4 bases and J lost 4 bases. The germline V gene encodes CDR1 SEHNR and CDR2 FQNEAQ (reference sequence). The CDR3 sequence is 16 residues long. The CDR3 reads CASSSGQGGSADTQYF. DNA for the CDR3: TGTGCCAGCAGCTCCGGACAGGGAGGAAGCGCAGATACGCAGTATTTT.

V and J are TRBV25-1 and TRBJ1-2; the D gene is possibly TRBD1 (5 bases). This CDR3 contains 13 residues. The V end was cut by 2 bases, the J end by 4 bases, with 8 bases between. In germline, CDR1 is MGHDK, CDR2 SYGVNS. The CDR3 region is CASSEPGRYGYTF. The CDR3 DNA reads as TGTGCCAGCAGTGAACCGGGACGCTATGGCTACACCTTC.

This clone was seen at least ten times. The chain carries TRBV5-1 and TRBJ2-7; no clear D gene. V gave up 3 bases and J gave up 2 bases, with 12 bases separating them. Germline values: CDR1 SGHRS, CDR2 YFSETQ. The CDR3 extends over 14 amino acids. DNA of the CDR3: TGCGCCAGCAGCTCCCCCGTTGGGCCCTACGAGCAGTACTTC. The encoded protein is CASSSPVGPYEQYF.

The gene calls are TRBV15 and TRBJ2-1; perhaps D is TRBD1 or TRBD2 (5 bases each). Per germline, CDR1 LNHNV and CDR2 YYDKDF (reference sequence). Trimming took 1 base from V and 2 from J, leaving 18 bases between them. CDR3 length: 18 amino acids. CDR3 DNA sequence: TGTGCCACCAGCAGAGGGTTAAAGATCCAGGGACCCTACAATGAGCAGTTCTTC. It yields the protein CATSRGLKIQGPYNEQFF.

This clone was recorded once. Here the CDR3 DNA reads TGCGCCAGCACCGATACCCGACCGAGGAGCCGGGGTTTTTACGAGCAGTACTTC. Amino acids: CASTDTRPRSRGFYEQYF. The chain is built from TRBV10-1 and TRBJ2-7, with TRBD2 as a possible D gene (5 bases). Germline V gene sequence: CDR1 WNHNN, CDR2 SYGVQD (reference sequence). CDR3 length: 18 residues. V lost 7 bases and J lost 4, with 29 bases in between.

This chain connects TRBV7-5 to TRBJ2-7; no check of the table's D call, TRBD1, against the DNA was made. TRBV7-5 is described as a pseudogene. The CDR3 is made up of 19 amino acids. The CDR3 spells CASSLAVRTGGLGSYEQYF. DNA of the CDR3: TGTGCCAGCAGCTTAGCGGTGAGAACAGGGGGACTGGGGTCCTACGAGCAGTACTTC.

CDR3 protein: CASSLQETQYF. For the CDR3, the DNA is TGTGCCAGCAGTCTACAAGAGACCCAGTACTTC. The chain is built from TRBV6-5 and TRBJ2-5; D gene uncertain. V lost 5 bases and J lost 2, with 3 bases in between. This CDR3 has 11 amino acids. Germline CDR1 reads MNHEY; CDR2 reads SVGAGI.

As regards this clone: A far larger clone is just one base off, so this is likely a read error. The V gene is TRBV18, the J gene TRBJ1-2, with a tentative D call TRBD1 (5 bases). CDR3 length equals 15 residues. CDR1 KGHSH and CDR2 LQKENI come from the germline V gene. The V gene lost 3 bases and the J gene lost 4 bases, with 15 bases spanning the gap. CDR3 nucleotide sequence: TGTGCCAGCTCACCCCGGGACGGTCCTAGCTATGGCTACACCTTC. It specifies CASSPRDGPSYGYTF.

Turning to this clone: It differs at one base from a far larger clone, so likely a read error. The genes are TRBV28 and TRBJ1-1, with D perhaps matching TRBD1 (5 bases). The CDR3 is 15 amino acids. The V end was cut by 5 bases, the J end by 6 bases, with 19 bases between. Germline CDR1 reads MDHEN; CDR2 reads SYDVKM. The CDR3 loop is CASSPARGGTAEAFF. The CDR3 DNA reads TGTGCCAGCAGTCCCGCCCGGGGTGGGACGGCTGAAGCTTTCTTT.

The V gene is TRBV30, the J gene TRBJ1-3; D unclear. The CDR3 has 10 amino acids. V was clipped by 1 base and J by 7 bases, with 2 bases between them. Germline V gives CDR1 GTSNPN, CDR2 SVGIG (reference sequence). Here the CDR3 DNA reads TGTGCCTGGAGTGACAACACCATATATTTT. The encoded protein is CAWSDNTIYF.

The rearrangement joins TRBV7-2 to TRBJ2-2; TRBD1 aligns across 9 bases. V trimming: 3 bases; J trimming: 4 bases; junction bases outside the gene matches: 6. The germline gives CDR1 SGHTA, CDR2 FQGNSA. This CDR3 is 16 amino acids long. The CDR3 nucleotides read TGTGCCAGCAGCTTTCGGACAGGGGCGATCACCGGGGAGCTGTTTTTT. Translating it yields CASSFRTGAITGELFF.

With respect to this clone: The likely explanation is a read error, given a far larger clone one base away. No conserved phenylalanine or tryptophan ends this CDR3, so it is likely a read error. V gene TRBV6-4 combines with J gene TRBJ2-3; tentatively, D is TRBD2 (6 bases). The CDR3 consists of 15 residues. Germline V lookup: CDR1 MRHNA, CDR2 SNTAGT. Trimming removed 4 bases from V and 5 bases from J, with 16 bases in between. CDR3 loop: CASSVRAGTGDTQYS. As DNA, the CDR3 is TGTGCCAGCAGTGTACGGGCGGGAACGGGAGATACGCAGTATTCT.

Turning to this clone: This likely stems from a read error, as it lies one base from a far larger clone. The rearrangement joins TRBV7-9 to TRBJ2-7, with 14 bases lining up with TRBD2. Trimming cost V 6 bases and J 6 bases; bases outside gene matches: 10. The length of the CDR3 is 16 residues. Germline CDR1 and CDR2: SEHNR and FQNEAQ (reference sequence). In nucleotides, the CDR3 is TGTGCCAGCAGTCGTCCCGGGACTAGCGGGGGTACCGAGCAGTACTTC. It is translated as CASSRPGTSGGTEQYF. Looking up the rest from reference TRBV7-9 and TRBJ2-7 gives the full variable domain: DTGVSQNPRHKITKRGQNVTFRCDPISEHNRLYWYRQTLGQGPEFLTYFQNEAQLEKSRLLSDRFSAERPKGSFSTLEIQRTEQGDSAMYLCASSRPGTSGGTEQYFGPGTRLTVT.

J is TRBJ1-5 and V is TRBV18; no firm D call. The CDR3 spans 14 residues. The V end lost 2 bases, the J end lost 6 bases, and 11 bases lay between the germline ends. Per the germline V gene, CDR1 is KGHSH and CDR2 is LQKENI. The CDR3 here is CASSPERGFQPQHF. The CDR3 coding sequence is TGTGCCAGCTCACCAGAGAGAGGATTTCAGCCCCAGCATTTT.